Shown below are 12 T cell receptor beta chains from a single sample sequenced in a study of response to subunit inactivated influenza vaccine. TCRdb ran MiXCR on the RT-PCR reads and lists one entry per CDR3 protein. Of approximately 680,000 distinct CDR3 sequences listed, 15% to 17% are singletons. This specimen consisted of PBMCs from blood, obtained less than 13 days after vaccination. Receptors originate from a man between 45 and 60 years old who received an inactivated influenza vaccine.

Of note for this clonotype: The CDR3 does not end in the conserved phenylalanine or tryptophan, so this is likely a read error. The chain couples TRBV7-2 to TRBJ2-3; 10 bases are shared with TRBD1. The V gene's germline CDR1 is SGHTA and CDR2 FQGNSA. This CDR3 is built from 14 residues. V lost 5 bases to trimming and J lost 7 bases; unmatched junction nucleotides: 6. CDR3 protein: CASSTDRGGHTQYV. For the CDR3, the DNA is TGTGCCAGCAGCACGGACAGGGGGGGCCATACGCAGTATGTT.

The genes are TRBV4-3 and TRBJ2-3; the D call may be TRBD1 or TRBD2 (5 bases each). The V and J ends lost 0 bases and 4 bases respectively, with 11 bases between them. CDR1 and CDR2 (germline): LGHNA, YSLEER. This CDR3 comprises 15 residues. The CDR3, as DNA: TGCGCCAGCAGCCAAGAGCGTTTGGGGGCAGATACGCAGTATTTT. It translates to CASSQERLGADTQYF.

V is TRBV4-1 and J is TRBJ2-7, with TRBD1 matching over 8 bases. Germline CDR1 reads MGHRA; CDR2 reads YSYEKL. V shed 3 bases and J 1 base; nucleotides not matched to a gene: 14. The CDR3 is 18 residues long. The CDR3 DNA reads TGCGCCAGCAGCCATGAACGGGGGACGGGACAGGCTTCCTACGAGCAGTACTTC. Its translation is CASSHERGTGQASYEQYF.

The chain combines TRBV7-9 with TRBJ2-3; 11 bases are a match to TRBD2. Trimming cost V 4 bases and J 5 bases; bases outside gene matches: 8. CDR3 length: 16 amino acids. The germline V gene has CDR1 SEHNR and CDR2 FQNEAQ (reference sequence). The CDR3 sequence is CASSSGIAGGIDTQYF. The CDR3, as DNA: TGTGCCAGCAGCTCCGGGATAGCGGGGGGGATAGATACGCAGTATTTT.

The CDR3 sequence is CADLFGQGYEQYF. Here the CDR3 DNA reads TGTGCCGACTTATTTGGACAGGGCTACGAGCAGTACTTC. The gene calls are TRBV6-1 and TRBJ2-7; TRBD1 matches 8 bases. Germline V gene sequence: CDR1 MNHNS, CDR2 SASEGT. The V and J ends lost 11 bases and 3 bases, in that order; junction bases with no gene match: 9. This CDR3 region has 13 residues.

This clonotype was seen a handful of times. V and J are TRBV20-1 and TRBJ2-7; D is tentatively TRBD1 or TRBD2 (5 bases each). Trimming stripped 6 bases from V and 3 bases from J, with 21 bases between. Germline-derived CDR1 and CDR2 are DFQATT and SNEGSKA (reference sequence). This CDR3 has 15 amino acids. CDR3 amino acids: CSAESFRERIYEQYF. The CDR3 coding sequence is TGCAGTGCGGAGAGTTTCAGGGAGCGGATCTACGAGCAGTACTTC.

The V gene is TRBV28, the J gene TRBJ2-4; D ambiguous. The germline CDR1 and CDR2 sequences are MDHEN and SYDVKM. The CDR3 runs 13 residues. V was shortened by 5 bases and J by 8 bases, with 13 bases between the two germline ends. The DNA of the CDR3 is TGTGCCAGCAGTATTCATACCCGGGACATTCAGTACTTC. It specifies CASSIHTRDIQYF.

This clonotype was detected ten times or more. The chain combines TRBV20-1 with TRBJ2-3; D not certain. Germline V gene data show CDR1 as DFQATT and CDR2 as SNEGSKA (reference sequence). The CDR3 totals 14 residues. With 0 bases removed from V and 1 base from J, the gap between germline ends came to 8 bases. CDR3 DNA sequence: TGCAGTGCTAGAGACGAAGGCCGCACAGATACGCAGTATTTT. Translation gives CSARDEGRTDTQYF.

The CDR3 spells CSASPGTGGPSGYTF. CDR3 bases: TGCAGTGCTAGCCCCGGGACAGGGGGCCCTTCTGGCTACACCTTC. This chain connects TRBV20-1 to TRBJ1-2; TRBD1 matches 12 bases. CDR1 and CDR2 from the germline V gene are DFQATT and SNEGSKA (reference sequence). This CDR3 is built from 15 residues. J lost 7 bases, V lost 3 bases, and 9 bases had no gene match.

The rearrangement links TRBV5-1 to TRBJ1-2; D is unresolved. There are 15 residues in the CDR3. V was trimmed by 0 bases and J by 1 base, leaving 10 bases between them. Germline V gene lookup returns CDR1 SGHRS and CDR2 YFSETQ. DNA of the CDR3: TGCGCCAGCAGCTTGGACGGAAAAATTAACTATGGCTACACCTTC. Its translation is CASSLDGKINYGYTF.

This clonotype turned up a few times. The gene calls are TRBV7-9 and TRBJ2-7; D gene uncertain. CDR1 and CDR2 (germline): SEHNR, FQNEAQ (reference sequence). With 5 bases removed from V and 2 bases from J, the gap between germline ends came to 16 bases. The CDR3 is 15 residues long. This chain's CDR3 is CASSTNVGLPYEQYF. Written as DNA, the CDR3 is TGTGCCAGCAGCACAAACGTGGGGTTACCCTACGAGCAGTACTTC.

The CDR3 bases are TGTGCCAGCAGTTTAATGGGCGCGGGGGGGATCACAGATACGCAGTATTTT. Translating gives CASSLMGAGGITDTQYF. The gene calls are TRBV27 and TRBJ2-3, with TRBD2 matching 9 bases. Unmatched junction bases numbered 8, after V lost 2 bases and J lost 2 bases. The germline CDR1 and CDR2 sequences are MNHEY and SMNVEV (reference sequence). This CDR3 is 17 amino acids long.